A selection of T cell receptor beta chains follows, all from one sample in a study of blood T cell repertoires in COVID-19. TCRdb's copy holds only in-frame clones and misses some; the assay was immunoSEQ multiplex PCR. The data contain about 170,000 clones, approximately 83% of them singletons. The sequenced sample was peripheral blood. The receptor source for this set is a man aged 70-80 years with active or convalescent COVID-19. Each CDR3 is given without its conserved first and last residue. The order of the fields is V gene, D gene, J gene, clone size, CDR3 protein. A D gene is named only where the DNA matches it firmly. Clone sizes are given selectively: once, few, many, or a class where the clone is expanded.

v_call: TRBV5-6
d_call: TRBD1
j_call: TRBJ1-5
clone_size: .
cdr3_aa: ASTRTGHQPQH

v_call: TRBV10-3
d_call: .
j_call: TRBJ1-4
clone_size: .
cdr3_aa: AISEGASNEKLF

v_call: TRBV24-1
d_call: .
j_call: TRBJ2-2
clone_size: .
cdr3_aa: ATSDLRGIKGTGELF

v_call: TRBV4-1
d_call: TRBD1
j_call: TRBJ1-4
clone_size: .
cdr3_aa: ASSQDRTGREKLF

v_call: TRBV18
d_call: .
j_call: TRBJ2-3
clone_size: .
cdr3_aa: ASSPPGADTQY

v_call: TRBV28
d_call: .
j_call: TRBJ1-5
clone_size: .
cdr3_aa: ASSFTNNQPQH

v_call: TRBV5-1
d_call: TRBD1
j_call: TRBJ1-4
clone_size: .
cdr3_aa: ASSFGTVNEKLF

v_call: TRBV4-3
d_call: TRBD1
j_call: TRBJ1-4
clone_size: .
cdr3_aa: ASSQDPGTGKYPTPGKLF

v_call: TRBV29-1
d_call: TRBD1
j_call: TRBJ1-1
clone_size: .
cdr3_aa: SVTVLRDRGGNTEAF

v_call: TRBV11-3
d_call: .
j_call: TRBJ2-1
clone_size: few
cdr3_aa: ASSLGQSRDNEQF

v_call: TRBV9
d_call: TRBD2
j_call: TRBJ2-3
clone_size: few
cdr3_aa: ASSVEGRGDLGDTQY

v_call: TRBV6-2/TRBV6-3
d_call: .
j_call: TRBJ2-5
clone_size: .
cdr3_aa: ASSYLTSRETQY

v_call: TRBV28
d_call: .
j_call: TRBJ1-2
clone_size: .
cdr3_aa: ASSVGGTEANYGYT

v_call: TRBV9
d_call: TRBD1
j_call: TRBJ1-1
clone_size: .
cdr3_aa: ASNRGLEGTEAF